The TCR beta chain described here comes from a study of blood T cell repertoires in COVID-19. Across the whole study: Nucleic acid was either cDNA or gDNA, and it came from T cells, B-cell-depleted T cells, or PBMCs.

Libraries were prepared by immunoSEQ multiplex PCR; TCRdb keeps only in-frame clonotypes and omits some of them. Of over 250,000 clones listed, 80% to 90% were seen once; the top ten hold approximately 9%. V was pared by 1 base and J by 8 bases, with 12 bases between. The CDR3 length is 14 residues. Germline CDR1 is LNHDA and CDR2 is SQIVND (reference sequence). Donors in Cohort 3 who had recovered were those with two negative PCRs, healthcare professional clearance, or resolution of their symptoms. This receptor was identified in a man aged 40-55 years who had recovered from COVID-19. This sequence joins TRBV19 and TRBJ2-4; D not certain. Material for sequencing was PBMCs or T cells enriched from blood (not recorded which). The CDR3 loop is CASSIGKSLDIQYF. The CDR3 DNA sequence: TGTGCCAGTAGTATAGGAAAGAGTTTGGACATTCAGTACTTC.